Presented here are 5 T cell receptor beta chains from one specimen sequenced in a study of cytomegalovirus exposure and HLA in healthy donors. PCR involved 60 Vbeta and 13 Jbeta primers. Measured with immunoSEQ multiplex PCR; TCRdb has only the in-frame clones, and not every one. The data contain around 150,000 clones, about 72% of them singletons. Material for sequencing was PBMCs. These receptors were obtained from a man aged 60 to 75 in good health and CMV-seronegative.

The chain uses TRBV28 and TRBJ1-2; no reliable D call. The CDR3 contains 13 residues. V gave up 3 bases and J gave up 0 bases, with 5 bases separating them. Germline CDR1 and CDR2: MDHEN and SYDVKM. CDR3 region: CASSFRSNYGYTF. The CDR3 DNA reads as TGTGCCAGCAGTTTTCGGTCTAACTATGGCTACACCTTC.

This sequence joins TRBV14 and TRBJ2-1; 9 nucleotides line up with TRBD1. Germline-derived CDR1 and CDR2 are SGHDN and FVKESK. CDR3 length: 15 amino acids. V dropped 3 bases and J dropped 7; count of bases not matched to a gene: 7. The CDR3 loop reads CASSHFGQGLNEQFF. The CDR3 DNA follows: TGTGCCAGCAGCCATTTTGGACAGGGGCTTAATGAGCAGTTCTTC.

The V gene is TRBV7-7, the J gene TRBJ2-3; maybe TRBD2 (6 bases). Trimming stripped 3 bases from V and 2 bases from J, with 9 bases between. Germline V gene data show CDR1 as SSHAT and CDR2 as FNYEAQ (reference sequence). This CDR3 has 14 residues. This CDR3 reads CASSFSSVTDTQYF. The CDR3 nucleotides are TGTGCCAGCAGCTTTTCTAGCGTCACAGATACGCAGTATTTT.

This chain joins TRBV12-5 and TRBJ2-3; 7 bases are shared with TRBD2. This CDR3 has 14 residues. V lost 6 bases and J lost 2; bases outside the gene matches: 5. Germline CDR1 is LGHNT and CDR2 is FRNRAP. The CDR3 here is CASGSGGSTDTQYF. For the CDR3, the DNA is TGTGCTAGTGGATCGGGGGGATCCACAGATACGCAGTATTTT.

This clone was counted between two and nine times. The genes are TRBV6-1 and TRBJ2-7; TRBD1 is a possible D gene (5 bases). The CDR3 is 15 amino acids. V was shortened by 1 base and J by 3 bases, with 13 bases between the two germline ends. Germline CDR1 is MNHNS and CDR2 is SASEGT. The CDR3 spells CASSEGFRQSYEQYF. In DNA, the CDR3 is TGTGCCAGCAGTGAAGGATTTAGACAGAGCTACGAGCAGTACTTC.